The clone carrying this T cell receptor beta chain was observed a few times. Its antigen is as yet unknown. The sample belongs to a study of cytomegalovirus exposure and HLA in healthy donors. Study-level results: Compared with the roughly 700-donor mean, an Asian-associated ancestry cluster reportedly had fewer N-insertions, according to a later analysis. An analysis was carried out at a later point. It showed that HLA-associated TCR beta chains were more clonally expanded than equally common non-associated chains.

The PCR contained 60 Vbeta and 13 Jbeta primers. Profiled with immunoSEQ multiplex PCR; TCRdb holds only in-frame clones, not every one. In the table there are around 150,000 clones, approximately 78% of which are singletons. Germline V lookup: CDR1 SNHLY, CDR2 FYNNEI. Trimming cost V 5 bases and J 4 bases; bases outside gene matches: 12. The CDR3 runs 17 residues. The sequencing input was PBMCs. This clonotype originated in a male donor in good health and CMV-seropositive. The chain couples TRBV2 to TRBJ1-4; TRBD1 matches 8 bases. The CDR3 bases are TGTGCCAGCAGTCCCGGGACAGGCGACGCGTTTAATGAAAAACTGTTTTTT. Amino acid sequence: CASSPGTGDAFNEKLFF.